The 16 T cell receptor beta chains in this list originate from one sample, sequenced in a study of shared clonotypes between healthy human individuals. Clones were read by immunoSEQ multiplex PCR, and TCRdb kept only the in-frame ones, dropping some. The profile shows 2 million to 2.5 million clones, 85% to 95% of them singletons. The sequencing input was naive CD4+ T cells from PBMCs. Subset denoted: CD45RA+ positively selected. The receptors were gathered from a man aged 18 to 29 in good health. Some clones in this sample may be carry-over from other donors' samples.

Here the CDR3 reads CASTLSDPLKYGYTF. The CDR3 DNA sequence: TGTGCCAGCACTTTGTCGGACCCACTAAAGTATGGCTACACCTTC. V usage is TRBV6-5 and J usage is TRBJ1-2; unclear D gene. The germline gives CDR1 MNHEY, CDR2 SVGAGI. The CDR3 length is 15 residues. V gave up 7 bases and J gave up 5 bases, with 20 bases separating them.

This clone was counted once. This chain links TRBV11-2 with TRBJ2-2; 11 bases are shared with TRBD2. V was clipped by 1 base and J by 5 bases; unmatched bases: 6. The CDR3 is made up of 17 amino acids. Germline loops: CDR1 SGHAT, CDR2 FQNNGV. CDR3 sequence: CASSLVWGTSGTGELFF. CDR3 DNA: TGTGCCAGCAGCTTAGTATGGGGGACTAGCGGAACCGGGGAGCTGTTTTTT.

This chain joins TRBV29-1 and TRBJ2-1; TRBD2 agrees at 11 bases. V lost 0 bases and J lost 8; bases outside the gene matches: 6. The germline V gene encodes CDR1 SQVTM and CDR2 ANQGSEA. This CDR3 has 15 residues. CDR3 in DNA: TGCAGCGTTGAAGATCGTAGCGGGAGGGCCTATGAGCAGTTCTTC. Its protein is CSVEDRSGRAYEQFF.

CDR3 sequence: CASRKFGTLSGNTIYF. The DNA for the CDR3 is TGTGCCAGCAGGAAATTCGGGACACTCTCTGGAAACACCATATATTTT. The chain couples TRBV11-2 to TRBJ1-3; D perhaps matches TRBD1 (6 bases). V dropped 6 bases and J dropped 0 bases, with 15 bases sitting between them. Germline CDR1 SGHAT, CDR2 FQNNGV. CDR3 length: 16 residues.

V usage is TRBV7-2 and J usage is TRBJ2-7; D is uncertain. This CDR3 comprises 14 residues. The ends were cut back, 0 bases at V and 3 bases at J, with 9 bases in the middle. Germline V gene data show CDR1 as SGHTA and CDR2 as FQGNSA. Here the CDR3 reads CASSLARTDYEQYF. The CDR3 region has the DNA TGTGCCAGCAGCTTAGCCCGGACGGACTACGAGCAGTACTTC.

Details on this clone: Other DNA sequences of this sample code for an identical CDR3. The J gene is TRBJ2-1, the V gene TRBV7-9; 11 nucleotides match TRBD1. The CDR3 is 15 amino acids. After removal of 5 bases from V and 4 bases from J, the junction contained 4 bases not matched to a gene. From germline, CDR1 is SEHNR and CDR2 FQNEAQ (reference sequence). The CDR3: CASSPGTGGYNEQFF. Here the CDR3 DNA reads TGTGCCAGCAGCCCCGGGACAGGGGGGTACAATGAGCAGTTCTTC.

This clone was detected only once. The V and J genes are TRBV11-2 and TRBJ2-1; TRBD2 matches 7 bases. The CDR3 runs 14 residues. Germline assignment: CDR1 SGHAT and CDR2 FQNNGV. V trimming: 5 bases; J trimming: 2 bases; junction bases outside the gene matches: 3. CDR3 amino acids: CASSPSGAYNEQFF. In DNA, the CDR3 is TGTGCCAGCAGCCCCAGCGGGGCCTACAATGAGCAGTTCTTC.

The chain carries TRBV30 and TRBJ2-3; 9 nucleotides agree with TRBD2. Germline V gene data show CDR1 as GTSNPN and CDR2 as SVGIG (reference sequence). The CDR3 has 13 amino acids. V dropped 5 bases and J dropped 5; count of bases not matched to a gene: 5. DNA for the CDR3: TGTGCCTGGTGCGGGAGGGGAGGAGATACGCAGTATTTT. As protein: CAWCGRGGDTQYF.

This chain connects TRBV28 to TRBJ2-1; D may be TRBD1 or TRBD2 (6 bases each). The CDR3 extends over 13 amino acids. V lost 8 bases and J lost 8, with 16 bases in between. The germline CDR1 and CDR2 sequences are MDHEN and SYDVKM. The CDR3 nucleotides read TGTGCCAGCCTGGGGGGCGTGGTAGATGAGCAGTTCTTC. Its translation is CASLGGVVDEQFF.

On this clone itself: Other DNA sequences in the sample encode the same CDR3. This chain joins TRBV5-1 and TRBJ2-7, with TRBD1 matching 11 bases. This CDR3 has 14 residues. Trimming took 4 bases from V and 7 from J; bases not matched to a gene: 7. Germline V gene sequence: CDR1 SGHRS, CDR2 YFSETQ. The CDR3 spells CASSPGQGAGEQYF. The CDR3 DNA sequence: TGCGCCAGCAGCCCCGGACAGGGGGCGGGTGAGCAGTACTTC.

This chain links TRBV5-1 with TRBJ2-1; D is uncertain. Germline CDR1 is SGHRS and CDR2 is YFSETQ. Between the trimmed V and J ends, which lost 1 base and 2 bases, there was a span of 7 bases. The CDR3 is made up of 14 amino acids. The CDR3 spells CASSLNTPYNEQFF. The CDR3 nucleotides are TGCGCCAGCAGCTTGAACACGCCCTACAATGAGCAGTTCTTC.

The rearrangement joins TRBV19 to TRBJ2-1, with D perhaps assigned TRBD1 or TRBD2 (5 bases each). The CDR3 length is 18 residues. Trimming took 3 bases from V and 4 from J, leaving 22 bases between them. Germline CDR1 LNHDA, CDR2 SQIVND (reference sequence). The CDR3 loop is CASSILGVGTPHYNEQFF. In DNA form, the CDR3 reads TGTGCCAGTAGTATTCTGGGCGTGGGGACGCCCCATTACAATGAGCAGTTCTTC.

The genes are TRBV6-5 and TRBJ2-5, with 8 bases that match TRBD1. Germline CDR1 MNHEY, CDR2 SVGAGI. CDR3 size: 12 residues. Trimming at V came to 9 bases and at J to 2 bases, leaving 2 bases not matched to a gene. DNA for the CDR3: TGTGCCAGTCGACAGGGGCAAGAGACCCAGTACTTC. Translated: CASRQGQETQYF.

On this clone itself: The same CDR3 can be traced to other DNA sequences in this sample. V and J are TRBV18 and TRBJ2-1, with D perhaps TRBD2 (6 bases). This CDR3 has 14 amino acids. V was clipped by 3 bases and J by 3 bases, with 9 bases between them. Germline loops: CDR1 KGHSH, CDR2 LQKENI. The CDR3 bases are TGTGCCAGCTCACCGCCCGGGAGCTACAATGAGCAGTTCTTC. Its translation is CASSPPGSYNEQFF. Filled out from reference TRBV18 and TRBJ2-1, the complete variable domain reads NAGVMQNPRHLVRRRGQEARLRCSPMKGHSHVYWYRQLPEEGLKFMVYLQKENIIDESGMPKERFSAEFPKEGPSILRIQQVVRGDSAAYFCASSPPGSYNEQFFGPGTRLTVL.

CDR3 nucleotide sequence: TGTGCCAGCAGCAAAAGGACTAGCGGGATCTCCCCCTTCAACAATGAGCAGTTCTTC. Encoded protein: CASSKRTSGISPFNNEQFF. The chain employs TRBV7-7 and TRBJ2-1; 12 bases agree with TRBD2. Unmatched junction bases numbered 16, after V lost 5 bases and J lost 5 bases. The CDR3 has 19 amino acids. Per germline, CDR1 SSHAT and CDR2 FNYEAQ (reference sequence).

Points on this clone: The sample contains more than one DNA sequence encoding this CDR3. The chain has TRBV5-1 and TRBJ2-3, with 8 nucleotides matching TRBD2. The germline gives CDR1 SGHRS, CDR2 YFSETQ. The junction had 5 bases not matched to a gene; V was cut back by 0 bases and J by 5 bases. The CDR3 has 15 amino acids. Written as DNA, the CDR3 is TGCGCCAGCAGCTTGGTTGGGACTAGTGGAGATACGCAGTATTTT. This sequence encodes CASSLVGTSGDTQYF.